This entry lists 24 T cell receptor beta chains sequenced from one sample in a study of T-cell memory formation after mild COVID-19. TCRdb used MiXCR to reprocess the 5' RACE reads, holding one entry per CDR3 protein. The repertoire has under 350,000 distinct CDR3 sequences, about 16% of them found once; the top ten carry over 20%. Sequenced sample: PBMCs or a T cell subset sorted from them (not recorded which). The source is a man between 18 and 35 years old who had mild COVID-19 (a few samples of this study predate the infection). Cell type and time point are not known.

The chain combines TRBV7-2 with TRBJ1-1; D ambiguous. The CDR3 length is 14 residues. Germline CDR1 is SGHTA and CDR2 is FQGNSA. The V gene lost 2 bases and the J gene lost 4 bases, with 11 bases spanning the gap. CDR3 amino acids: CASSLIFGVTEAFF. The CDR3 region has the DNA TGTGCCAGCAGCTTAATTTTCGGCGTCACTGAAGCTTTCTTT.

The chain is built from TRBV12-3 or TRBV12-4 and TRBJ1-1; D unresolved. The germline V and J ends were trimmed by 8 bases and 0 bases, with 10 bases remaining between them. The CDR3 loop spans 13 amino acids. The CDR3 loop reads CASHWGLNTEAFF. CDR3 DNA sequence: TGTGCCAGCCACTGGGGTCTGAACACTGAAGCTTTCTTT.

This chain connects TRBV20-1 to TRBJ2-1, with TRBD2 matching 9 bases. The CDR3 totals 15 residues. With 6 bases clipped from V and 4 bases from J, the junction kept 10 bases outside the gene matches. CDR1 is DFQATT, CDR2 SNEGSKA, per germline (reference sequence). The DNA for the CDR3 is TGCAGTGCCCCGTCAGCGGGGGGACCATACAATGAGCAGTTCTTC. As protein: CSAPSAGGPYNEQFF.

V gene TRBV12-3 or TRBV12-4 combines with J gene TRBJ1-4; 8 bases match TRBD1. This CDR3 is built from 16 residues. V was pared by 5 bases and J by 5 bases, with 10 bases of the junction left unmatched. In nucleotides, the CDR3 is TGTGCCAGCAGTACCTTGGGCAGGGGGCCAAATGAAAAACTGTTTTTT. This gives the protein CASSTLGRGPNEKLFF.

This chain joins TRBV12-3 or TRBV12-4 and TRBJ1-1; D gene unclear. V lost 3 bases and J lost 6, with 8 bases in between. CDR3 size: 12 residues. The chain's CDR3 is CASSLGRAEAFF. The CDR3, as DNA: TGTGCCAGCAGTTTGGGGAGGGCTGAAGCTTTCTTT.

This clonotype occurred many times. The J gene is TRBJ2-1, the V gene TRBV28; TRBD1 matches at 9 bases. Germline values: CDR1 MDHEN, CDR2 SYDVKM. The CDR3 contains 15 residues. Trimming cost V 4 bases and J 8 bases; bases outside gene matches: 9. The CDR3 is CASSSTGTGFYEQFF. As DNA, the CDR3 is TGTGCCAGCAGTTCGACCGGGACAGGGTTTTATGAGCAGTTCTTC.

This clonotype was detected only a few times. This chain uses TRBV4-2 with TRBJ1-5; no clear D gene. Trimming removed 0 bases from V and 3 bases from J, with 9 bases in between. Germline lookup yields CDR1 LGHNA and CDR2 YNFKEQ. This CDR3 region has 15 residues. The CDR3 nucleotides are TGTGCCAGCAGCCAAGAGGAAGGGTCCAATCAGCCCCAGCATTTT. The encoded protein is CASSQEEGSNQPQHF.

V gene TRBV6-6 combines with J gene TRBJ1-4; D is perhaps TRBD1 (5 bases). Between the trimmed V and J ends, which lost 7 bases and 8 bases, there was a span of 11 bases. There are 12 residues in the CDR3. In germline, CDR1 is MNHNY, CDR2 SVGAGI (reference sequence). The CDR3 loop reads CASNDEGEKLFF. The DNA for the CDR3 is TGTGCCAGCAACGACGAGGGGGAAAAACTGTTTTTT.

The chain carries TRBV29-1 and TRBJ2-1; 10 positions agree with TRBD1. This CDR3 comprises 14 residues. Germline CDR1 is SQVTM and CDR2 is ANQGSEA. V dropped 7 bases and J dropped 2; count of bases not matched to a gene: 5. The CDR3 DNA is TGCAGCGCCACCGGACAGGGGGCCTACAATGAGCAGTTCTTC. Translated: CSATGQGAYNEQFF.

The CDR3 DNA reads as TGCAGCGTTGAAGATACGGGACTAGCGAATGAGCAGTTCTTC. Residues: CSVEDTGLANEQFF. V gene TRBV29-1 combines with J gene TRBJ2-1; TRBD2 matches 10 bases. Germline V gene data show CDR1 as SQVTM and CDR2 as ANQGSEA. This CDR3 comprises 14 residues. J lost 7 bases, V lost 0 bases, and 3 bases had no gene match.

This sequence joins TRBV5-1 and TRBJ2-2; 8 nucleotides agree with TRBD1. This CDR3 has 16 residues. With V trimmed by 3 bases and J by 4 bases, 8 bases remained unmatched. Germline V CDR1 and CDR2: SGHRS, YFSETQ. The CDR3 region has the DNA TGCGCCAGCAGCTCCCAGGGCAGGGGGCGCACCGGGGAGCTGTTTTTT. It specifies CASSSQGRGRTGELFF. Based on the CDR3 plus reference TRBV5-1 and TRBJ2-2, the full variable domain is KAGVTQTPRYLIKTRGQQVTLSCSPISGHRSVSWYQQTPGQGLQFLFEYFSETQRNKGNFPGRFSGRQFSNSRSEMNVSTLELGDSALYLCASSSQGRGRTGELFFGEGSRLTVL.

This clonotype has only a few counts. The chain couples TRBV4-3 to TRBJ2-5; no definite D call. With 2 bases removed from V and 5 bases from J, the gap between germline ends came to 15 bases. Germline CDR1 LGHNA, CDR2 YSLEER. This CDR3 contains 15 residues. CDR3 protein: CASSQLIGHWETQYF. The CDR3 DNA reads as TGCGCCAGCAGCCAACTAATTGGCCATTGGGAGACCCAGTACTTC.

The rearrangement joins TRBV6-1 to TRBJ2-2; D gene ambiguous. The ends were cut back, 7 bases at V and 6 bases at J, with 15 bases in the middle. CDR1 and CDR2 (germline): MNHNS, SASEGT. The CDR3 has 14 amino acids. CDR3 in amino acids: CASNPQSLAGELFF. The CDR3 DNA sequence: TGTGCCAGCAATCCCCAAAGTCTGGCCGGGGAGCTGTTTTTT.

This clonotype was counted between two and nine times. This chain joins TRBV29-1 and TRBJ1-1; D ambiguous. The germline gives CDR1 SQVTM, CDR2 ANQGSEA. The CDR3 is made up of 13 amino acids. The ends were cut back, 4 bases at V and 4 bases at J, with 13 bases in the middle. CDR3 region: CSVAPVWGTEAFF. CDR3 DNA sequence: TGCAGCGTTGCTCCTGTGTGGGGCACTGAAGCTTTCTTT.

The chain has TRBV6-2 or TRBV6-3 and TRBJ1-1; D is undetermined. CDR3 length: 14 amino acids. V was trimmed by 8 bases and J by 0 bases, leaving 13 bases between them. Germline assignment: CDR1 MNHEY and CDR2 SVGEGT. The CDR3 DNA reads as TGTGCCAGCTTTGGCCAAGGACTGAACACTGAAGCTTTCTTT. It encodes CASFGQGLNTEAFF.

The V gene is TRBV4-3, the J gene TRBJ1-4; 9 positions match TRBD1. Germline loops: CDR1 LGHNA, CDR2 YSLEER. With 4 bases clipped from V and 8 bases from J, the junction kept 14 bases outside the gene matches. The CDR3 contains 17 residues. CDR3 protein: CASSLNSGTGLGEKLFF. CDR3 coding DNA: TGCGCCAGCAGCCTAAACTCCGGGACAGGGTTAGGAGAAAAACTGTTTTTT.

The V and J genes are TRBV10-3 and TRBJ2-4; D possibly corresponds to TRBD2 (6 bases). CDR1 is ENHRY and CDR2 is SYGVKD in the germline V gene. V lost 4 bases to trimming and J lost 8 bases, with 18 bases between them. CDR3 size: 15 residues. CDR3 DNA: TGTGCCATCAGTGCACAAGGAGGGCTGGGGGACATTCAGTACTTC. Its protein is CAISAQGGLGDIQYF.

The rearrangement joins TRBV6-5 to TRBJ1-2; 10 bases agree with TRBD1. Germline CDR1 reads MNHEY; CDR2 reads SVGAGI. V lost 8 bases to trimming and J lost 6 bases; unmatched junction nucleotides: 9. There are 14 residues in the CDR3. DNA for the CDR3: TGTGCCAGCGGAAGGGGGACAGGGGCAAATGGCTACACCTTC. It codes for CASGRGTGANGYTF.

The gene calls are TRBV3-1 and TRBJ2-2; possibly TRBD2 for D (5 bases). The CDR3 length is 15 residues. From germline, CDR1 is LGHDT and CDR2 YNNKEL (reference sequence). The V gene lost 0 bases and the J gene lost 6 bases, with 11 bases spanning the gap. Here the CDR3 DNA reads TGTGCCAGCAGCCAAGATCTAAGAGCGGCCGGGGAGCTGTTTTTT. Protein sequence: CASSQDLRAAGELFF.

This chain links TRBV2 with TRBJ1-1; D unclear. Germline loops: CDR1 SNHLY, CDR2 FYNNEI. V dropped 0 bases and J dropped 2 bases, with 10 bases sitting between them. The CDR3 totals 15 residues. CDR3 residues: CASSEAPPKNTEAFF. In DNA, the CDR3 is TGTGCCAGCAGTGAAGCTCCACCAAAAAACACTGAAGCTTTCTTT.

There are many counts of this clonotype. V and J are TRBV5-1 and TRBJ2-7, with D perhaps assigned TRBD1 or TRBD2 (5 bases each). The CDR3 sequence is 16 residues long. Germline CDR1 and CDR2: SGHRS and YFSETQ. V was cut by 3 bases and J by 4 bases, with 20 bases left in between. CDR3 nucleotide sequence: TGCGCCAGCAGCTACGGGGATTTCCGTGGGGGTTACGAGCAGTACTTC. It yields the protein CASSYGDFRGGYEQYF.

This clonotype was counted many times. J is TRBJ2-5 and V is TRBV5-1; D unresolved. Trimming shortened V by 4 bases and J by 5 bases, and 15 bases separated the two germline ends. Germline lookup yields CDR1 SGHRS and CDR2 YFSETQ. The CDR3 sequence is 14 residues long. CDR3 nucleotides: TGCGCCAGCAGCCCCGGACCTACATGGGAGACCCAGTACTTC. Amino acids: CASSPGPTWETQYF.

There are a few counts of this clonotype. The chain couples TRBV7-3 to TRBJ2-1, with 8 bases that match TRBD1. V lost 5 bases to trimming and J lost 7 bases; unmatched junction nucleotides: 7. The CDR3 covers 14 residues. Germline CDR1 reads SGHTA; CDR2 reads FQGTGA. The DNA for the CDR3 is TGTGCCAGCAGCGTAATGACAGGGGCTAATGAGCAGTTCTTC. This codes for CASSVMTGANEQFF. Using reference TRBV7-3 and TRBJ2-1 for the parts outside the CDR3, the full variable domain is GAGVSQTPSNKVTEKGKYVELRCDPISGHTALYWYRQSLGQGPEFLIYFQGTGAADDSGLPNDRFFAVRPEGSVSTLKIQRTERGDSAVYLCASSVMTGANEQFFGPGTRLTVL.

This clonotype was seen a few times. The V and J genes are TRBV6-6 and TRBJ2-1; 9 bases match TRBD2. Trimming removed 0 bases from V and 0 bases from J; junction bases left unmatched: 12. Germline lookup yields CDR1 MNHNY and CDR2 SVGAGI (reference sequence). The CDR3 length is 20 residues. The CDR3 DNA sequence: TGTGCCAGCAGTTACTCCAGGGATAGCGGGGGCGGTCTCTCCTACAATGAGCAGTTCTTC. This sequence encodes CASSYSRDSGGGLSYNEQFF.